The 20 T cell receptor beta chains below were found in one sample sequenced in a study of OX40 agonist ivuxolimab in advanced cancers. Clones were sequenced by immunoSEQ multiplex PCR, and TCRdb holds only the in-frame ones, with some missing. The data show some 87,000 clones, roughly 88% seen once. Sequencing was performed on CD4+ or CD8+ T cells sorted from blood, taken in a trial of the OX40 agonist ivuxolimab. The source is an adult with an advanced solid tumor such as melanoma, head and neck, liver or kidney cancer.

The rearrangement uses TRBV6-1 and TRBJ1-2; D is unclear. This CDR3 is 15 amino acids long. With 1 base removed from V and 8 bases from J, the gap between germline ends came to 17 bases. CDR1 is MNHNS and CDR2 is SASEGT in the germline V gene. The CDR3 nucleotides read TGTGCCAGCAGTGAAGTAGGGCAGGCCCTACACGGCTACACCTTC. Translation: CASSEVGQALHGYTF.

V gene TRBV28 combines with J gene TRBJ2-3; possibly TRBD1 or TRBD2 for D (5 bases each). Trimming shortened V by 4 bases and J by 3 bases, and 14 bases separated the two germline ends. Per germline, CDR1 MDHEN and CDR2 SYDVKM. The CDR3 sequence is 15 residues long. The CDR3 sequence is CASSSLGRQTDTQYF. The CDR3 bases are TGTGCCAGCAGTTCCCTAGGGAGACAGACAGATACGCAGTATTTT.

CDR3 protein: CASSADRGGAEAFF. CDR3 coding DNA: TGTGCCAGCAGTGCAGACAGGGGGGGGGCTGAAGCTTTCTTT. The gene calls are TRBV6-5 and TRBJ1-1, with 9 bases that match TRBD1. The CDR3 has 14 residues. J was trimmed by 6 bases and V by 5 bases; bases with no gene match: 7. Germline CDR1 is MNHEY and CDR2 is SVGAGI.

The chain carries TRBV5-1 and TRBJ2-7, with TRBD2 matching over 12 bases. The CDR3 spans 15 residues. Trimming at V came to 2 bases and at J to 2 bases, leaving 2 bases not matched to a gene. The germline V gene has CDR1 SGHRS and CDR2 YFSETQ. CDR3 nucleotide sequence: TGCGCCAGCAGCTTATGGACTAGCGGGGCCTACGAGCAGTACTTC. Amino acids: CASSLWTSGAYEQYF.

The chain uses TRBV30 and TRBJ2-7, with D possibly being TRBD1 (5 bases). Germline V gene data show CDR1 as GTSNPN and CDR2 as SVGIG (reference sequence). V was shortened by 6 bases and J by 3 bases, with 18 bases between the two germline ends. The CDR3 has 14 amino acids. CDR3 sequence: CACRPLDRVYEQYF. The CDR3 DNA reads TGTGCCTGCAGGCCTTTAGACAGAGTCTACGAGCAGTACTTC.

This clone is medium-sized by share. The chain carries TRBV19 and TRBJ1-5; no firm D call. This CDR3 has 12 residues. V was clipped by 9 bases and J by 6 bases, with 12 bases between them. Germline CDR1 LNHDA, CDR2 SQIVND (reference sequence). The CDR3 is CASQRVGQPQHF. As DNA, the CDR3 is TGTGCCAGCCAAAGGGTGGGTCAGCCCCAGCATTTT.

V gene TRBV29-1 combines with J gene TRBJ2-2; D unclear. The CDR3 contains 15 residues. The V end was cut by 4 bases, the J end by 1 base, with 13 bases between. From germline, CDR1 is SQVTM and CDR2 ANQGSEA. CDR3 region: CSVGSPDGNTGELFF. In DNA, the CDR3 is TGCAGCGTTGGGTCTCCGGACGGGAACACCGGGGAGCTGTTTTTT.

The chain links TRBV7-8 to TRBJ1-6; 10 bases line up with TRBD1. Unmatched junction bases numbered 8, after V lost 3 bases and J lost 9 bases. Germline CDR1 reads SGHVS; CDR2 reads FQNEAQ. The CDR3 contains 16 residues. Here the CDR3 reads CASSFYRQGAASPLHF. CDR3 sequence (DNA): TGTGCCAGCAGCTTTTACAGACAGGGGGCGGCTTCACCCCTCCACTTT.

V is TRBV29-1 and J is TRBJ1-1; weak D call: TRBD1 (5 bases). The CDR3 is 13 amino acids. The germline V gene has CDR1 SQVTM and CDR2 ANQGSEA. Between the trimmed V and J ends, which lost 3 bases and 6 bases, there was a span of 14 bases. The CDR3 DNA reads TGCAGCGTTGATCTTGGCCGGGGCTCTGAAGCTTTCTTT. Protein product: CSVDLGRGSEAFF.

The rearrangement uses TRBV9 and TRBJ1-4; 8 nucleotides match TRBD1. This CDR3 region has 13 residues. Germline V gives CDR1 SGDLS, CDR2 YYNGEE. V shed 3 bases and J 8 bases; nucleotides not matched to a gene: 3. The CDR3: CASSADRGEKLFF. The CDR3 region has the DNA TGTGCCAGCAGCGCCGACAGGGGAGAAAAACTGTTTTTT.

This clone was recorded only once. V and J are TRBV9 and TRBJ2-3, with 7 bases aligning to TRBD1. Germline-derived CDR1 and CDR2 are SGDLS and YYNGEE. The CDR3 spans 14 residues. With 0 bases clipped from V and 9 bases from J, the junction kept 7 bases outside the gene matches. The CDR3 sequence: CASSVARGPGTQYF. CDR3 nucleotide sequence: TGTGCCAGCAGCGTAGCAAGGGGGCCAGGCACGCAGTATTTT.

The chain links TRBV7-2 to TRBJ2-7, with TRBD1 identical over 9 bases. The CDR3 has 15 amino acids. Germline loops: CDR1 SGHTA, CDR2 FQGNSA. Unmatched junction bases numbered 7, after V lost 1 base and J lost 6 bases. The CDR3 sequence is CASSLVGTGLSEQYF. The CDR3 coding sequence is TGTGCCAGCAGCTTAGTAGGGACAGGGCTGAGCGAGCAGTACTTC.

This clone was seen just once. The chain joins TRBV4-2 to TRBJ2-7; 14 bases fit TRBD2. With 3 bases clipped from V and 3 bases from J, the junction kept 4 bases outside the gene matches. This CDR3 has 16 residues. Germline assignment: CDR1 LGHNA and CDR2 YNFKEQ. The CDR3 sequence is CASSQYGTSGGYEQYF. CDR3 DNA: TGTGCCAGCAGCCAGTACGGGACTAGCGGGGGCTACGAGCAGTACTTC.

As regards this clone: Other DNA sequences from this sample encode an identical CDR3 as well. The chain uses TRBV9 and TRBJ1-5; D not resolved. V was clipped by 0 bases and J by 2 bases, with 9 bases between them. Germline V gives CDR1 SGDLS, CDR2 YYNGEE. The CDR3 covers 15 residues. In nucleotides, the CDR3 is TGTGCCAGCAGCGTAGGGACGACCGGCAATCAGCCCCAGCATTTT. This codes for CASSVGTTGNQPQHF.

The chain is built from TRBV5-1 and TRBJ1-6; weak D call: TRBD1 (6 bases). Trimming stripped 0 bases from V and 8 bases from J, with 15 bases between. The CDR3 totals 16 residues. Germline CDR1 and CDR2: SGHRS and YFSETQ. The CDR3 nucleotides read TGCGCCAGCAGCTTGGAATATGGACAGACCTATTCACCCCTCCACTTT. This gives the protein CASSLEYGQTYSPLHF.

This clone appeared a few times. Other DNA sequences in the same sample also yield this CDR3. The V call is TRBV18, the J call TRBJ2-5; 7 bases agree with TRBD2. Germline CDR1 and CDR2: KGHSH and LQKENI. Trimming took 6 bases from V and 3 from J; bases not matched to a gene: 4. CDR3 length: 13 amino acids. The CDR3: CASSLGLKETQYF. CDR3 bases: TGTGCCAGCTCCCTGGGACTAAAAGAGACCCAGTACTTC. Full variable domain (outside the CDR3, taken from reference TRBV18 and TRBJ2-5): NAGVMQNPRHLVRRRGQEARLRCSPMKGHSHVYWYRQLPEEGLKFMVYLQKENIIDESGMPKERFSAEFPKEGPSILRIQQVVRGDSAAYFCASSLGLKETQYFGPGTRLLVL.

The chain has TRBV7-9 and TRBJ2-1; 10 bases agree with TRBD2. This CDR3 contains 15 residues. Germline V gene sequence: CDR1 SEHNR, CDR2 FQNEAQ (reference sequence). J lost 4 bases, V lost 5 bases, and 5 bases had no gene match. The DNA of the CDR3 is TGTGCCAGCAGCCAAGCGGGAGGGTATTACAATGAGCAGTTCTTC. This sequence encodes CASSQAGGYYNEQFF.

CDR3 nucleotide sequence: TGCGCCAGCAGCTTATCGATTCTCTACAATGAGCAGTTCTTC. Translated: CASSLSILYNEQFF. This chain connects TRBV5-1 to TRBJ2-1, with unresolved D. The germline V gene encodes CDR1 SGHRS and CDR2 YFSETQ. V lost 2 bases and J 3 bases, leaving 9 bases between the germline ends. CDR3 length: 14 residues.

The chain couples TRBV4-1 to TRBJ1-2; D may be TRBD1 (6 bases). The length of the CDR3 is 15 residues. Per the germline V gene, CDR1 is MGHRA and CDR2 is YSYEKL. The germline V and J ends were trimmed by 0 bases and 3 bases, with 11 bases remaining between them. DNA of the CDR3: TGCGCCAGCAGCCAAGAGAACAGGGTGGACTATGGCTACACCTTC. Translating gives CASSQENRVDYGYTF.

Here the CDR3 reads CASSLAEGYTF. The CDR3 region has the DNA TGTGCCAGCAGCTTAGCGGAGGGCTACACCTTC. The V and J genes are TRBV7-2 and TRBJ1-2, with unresolved D. V lost 0 bases to trimming and J lost 8 bases, with 4 bases between them. CDR3 length: 11 amino acids. Germline CDR1 reads SGHTA; CDR2 reads FQGNSA.